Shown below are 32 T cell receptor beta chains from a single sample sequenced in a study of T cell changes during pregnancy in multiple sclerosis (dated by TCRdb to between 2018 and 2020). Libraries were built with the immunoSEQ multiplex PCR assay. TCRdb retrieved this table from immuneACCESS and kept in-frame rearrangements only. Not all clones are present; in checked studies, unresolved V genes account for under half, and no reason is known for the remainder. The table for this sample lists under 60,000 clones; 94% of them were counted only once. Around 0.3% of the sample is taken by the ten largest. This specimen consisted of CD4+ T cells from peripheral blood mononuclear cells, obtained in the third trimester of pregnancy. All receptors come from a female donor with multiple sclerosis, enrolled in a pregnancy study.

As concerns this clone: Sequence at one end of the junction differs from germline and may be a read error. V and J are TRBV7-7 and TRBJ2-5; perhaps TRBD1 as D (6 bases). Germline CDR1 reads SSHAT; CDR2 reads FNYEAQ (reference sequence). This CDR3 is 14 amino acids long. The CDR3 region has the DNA TGTGCTAGCAGCCCCCTTCGAGGGGGAGAGACCCAGTACTTC. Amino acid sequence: CASSPLRGGETQYF.

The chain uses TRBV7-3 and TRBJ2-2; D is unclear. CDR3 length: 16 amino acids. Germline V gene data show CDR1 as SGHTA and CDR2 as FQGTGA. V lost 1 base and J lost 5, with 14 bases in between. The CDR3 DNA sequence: TGTGCCAGCAGCTTAATTAGCCACCCTAGAACCGGGGAGCTGTTTTTT. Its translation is CASSLISHPRTGELFF.

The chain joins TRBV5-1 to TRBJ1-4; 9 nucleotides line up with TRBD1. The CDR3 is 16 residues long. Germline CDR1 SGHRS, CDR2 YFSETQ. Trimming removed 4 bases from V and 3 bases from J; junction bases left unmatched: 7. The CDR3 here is CASSPGTGPANEKLFF. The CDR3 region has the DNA TGCGCCAGCAGCCCCGGGACAGGGCCAGCTAATGAAAAACTGTTTTTT.

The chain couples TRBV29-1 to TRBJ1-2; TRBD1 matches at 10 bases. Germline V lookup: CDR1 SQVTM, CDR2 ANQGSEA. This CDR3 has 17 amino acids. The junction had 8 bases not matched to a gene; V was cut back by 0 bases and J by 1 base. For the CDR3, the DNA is TGCAGCGTTGAAGATCGGGACAGGGGACTATTTAACTATGGCTACACCTTC. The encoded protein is CSVEDRDRGLFNYGYTF.

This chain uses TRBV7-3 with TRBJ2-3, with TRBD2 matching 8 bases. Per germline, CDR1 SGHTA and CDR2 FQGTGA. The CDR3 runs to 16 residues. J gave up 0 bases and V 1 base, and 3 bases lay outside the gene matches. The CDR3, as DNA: TGTGCCAGCAGCTTAAATCGGGGGGGCAGCACAGATACGCAGTATTTT. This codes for CASSLNRGGSTDTQYF. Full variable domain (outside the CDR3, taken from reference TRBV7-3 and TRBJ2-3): GAGVSQTPSNKVTEKGKYVELRCDPISGHTALYWYRQSLGQGPEFLIYFQGTGAADDSGLPNDRFFAVRPEGSVSTLKIQRTERGDSAVYLCASSLNRGGSTDTQYFGPGTRLTVL.

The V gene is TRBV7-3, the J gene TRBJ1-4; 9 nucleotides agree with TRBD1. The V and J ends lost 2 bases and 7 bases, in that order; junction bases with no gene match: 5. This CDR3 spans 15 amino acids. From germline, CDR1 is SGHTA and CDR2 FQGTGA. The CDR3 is CASSLGTGITEKLFF. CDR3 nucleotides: TGTGCCAGCAGCTTAGGGACAGGGATAACTGAAAAACTGTTTTTT.

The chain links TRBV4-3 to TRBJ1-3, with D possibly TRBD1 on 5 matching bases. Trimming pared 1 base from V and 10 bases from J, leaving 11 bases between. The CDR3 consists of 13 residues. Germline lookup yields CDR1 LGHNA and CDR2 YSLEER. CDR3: CASSQGYAGTIYF. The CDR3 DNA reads TGCGCCAGCAGCCAAGGATATGCAGGGACCATATATTTT.

DNA of the CDR3: TGTGCCAGCAGCTTCGAACCGGGACTGCGCACAGATACGCAGTATTTT. Translating gives CASSFEPGLRTDTQYF. The chain joins TRBV7-3 to TRBJ2-3, with D perhaps TRBD2 (6 bases). From germline, CDR1 is SGHTA and CDR2 FQGTGA. This CDR3 contains 16 residues. Trimming pared 3 bases from V and 1 base from J, leaving 14 bases between.

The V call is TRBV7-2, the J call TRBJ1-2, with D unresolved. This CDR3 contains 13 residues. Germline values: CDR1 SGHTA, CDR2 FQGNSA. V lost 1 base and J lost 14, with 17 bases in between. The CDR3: CASSLGSGSSRTF. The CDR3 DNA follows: TGTGCCAGCAGCTTAGGATCGGGATCGAGCAGGACCTTC.

For the CDR3, the DNA is TGTGCCAGCAGCGTAGGGGCGGGGGCAGAGACCCAGTACTTC. It translates to CASSVGAGAETQYF. This chain uses TRBV9 with TRBJ2-5; possible D gene TRBD2, 7 bases. Germline CDR1 and CDR2: SGDLS and YYNGEE. Trimming shortened V by 0 bases and J by 4 bases, and 10 bases separated the two germline ends. The CDR3 covers 14 residues.

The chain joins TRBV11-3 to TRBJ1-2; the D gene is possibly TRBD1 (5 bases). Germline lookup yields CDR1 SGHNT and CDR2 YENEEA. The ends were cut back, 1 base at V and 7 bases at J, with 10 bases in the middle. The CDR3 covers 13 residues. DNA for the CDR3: TGTGCCAGCAGCTTAGCACAGGTCGGTGGCTACACCTTC. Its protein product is CASSLAQVGGYTF. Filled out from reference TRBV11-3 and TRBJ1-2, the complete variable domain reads EAGVVQSPRYKIIEKKQPVAFWCNPISGHNTLYWYLQNLGQGPELLIRYENEEAVDDSQLPKDRFSAERLKGVDSTLKIQPAELGDSAVYLCASSLAQVGGYTFGSGTRLTVV.

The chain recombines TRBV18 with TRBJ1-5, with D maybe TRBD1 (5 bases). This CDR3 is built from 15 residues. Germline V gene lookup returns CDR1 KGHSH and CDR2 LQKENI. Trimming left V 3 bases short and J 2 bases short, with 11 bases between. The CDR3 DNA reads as TGTGCCAGCTCACCGGGGCAGGGCGGCAATCAGCCCCAGCATTTT. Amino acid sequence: CASSPGQGGNQPQHF.

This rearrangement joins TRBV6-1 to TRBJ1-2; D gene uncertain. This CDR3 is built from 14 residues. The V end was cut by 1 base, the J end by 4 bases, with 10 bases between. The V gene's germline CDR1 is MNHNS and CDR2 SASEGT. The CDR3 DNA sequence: TGTGCCAGCAGTGAAGTTTTGTTCGGCTATGGCTACACCTTC. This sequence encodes CASSEVLFGYGYTF.

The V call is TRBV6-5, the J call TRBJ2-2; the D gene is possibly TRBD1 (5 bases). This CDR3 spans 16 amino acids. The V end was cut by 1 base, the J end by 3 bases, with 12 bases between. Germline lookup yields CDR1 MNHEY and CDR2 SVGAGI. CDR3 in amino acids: CASSYFPGLDTGELFF. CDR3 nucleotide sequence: TGTGCCAGCAGTTACTTCCCAGGGCTGGACACCGGGGAGCTGTTTTTT.

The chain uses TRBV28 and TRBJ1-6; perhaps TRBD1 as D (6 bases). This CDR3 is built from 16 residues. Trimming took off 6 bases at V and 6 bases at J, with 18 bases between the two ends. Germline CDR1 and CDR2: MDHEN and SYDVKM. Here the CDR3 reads CASSSSGGIANSPLHF. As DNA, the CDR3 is TGTGCCAGCAGCTCCTCGGGGGGCATAGCTAATTCACCCCTCCACTTT.

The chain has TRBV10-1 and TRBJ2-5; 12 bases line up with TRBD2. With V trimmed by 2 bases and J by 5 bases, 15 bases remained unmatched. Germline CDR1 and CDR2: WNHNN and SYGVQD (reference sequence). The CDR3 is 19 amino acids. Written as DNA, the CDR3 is TGCGCCAGCAGTGAGAGGACTAGCGGGGAGACGGGCGGAGGGGAGACCCAGTACTTC. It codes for CASSERTSGETGGGETQYF.

The CDR3 nucleotides are TGCGCCAGCAGCTCGAGATCGTCCGACAATGAGCAGTTCTTC. It specifies CASSSRSSDNEQFF. V gene TRBV5-1 combines with J gene TRBJ2-1; D is unclear. V dropped 3 bases and J dropped 5 bases, with 12 bases sitting between them. The CDR3 runs to 14 residues. Per the germline V gene, CDR1 is SGHRS and CDR2 is YFSETQ.

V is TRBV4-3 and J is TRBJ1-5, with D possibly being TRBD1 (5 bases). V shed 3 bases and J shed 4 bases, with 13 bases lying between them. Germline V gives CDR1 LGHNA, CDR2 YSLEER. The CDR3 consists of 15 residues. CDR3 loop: CASSQHTGTNQPQHF. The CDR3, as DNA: TGCGCCAGCAGCCAGCACACGGGGACTAATCAGCCCCAGCATTTT.

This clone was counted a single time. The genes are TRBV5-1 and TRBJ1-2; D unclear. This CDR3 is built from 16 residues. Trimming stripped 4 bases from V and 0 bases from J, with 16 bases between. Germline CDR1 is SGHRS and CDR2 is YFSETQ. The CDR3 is CASSLRNDGANYGYTF. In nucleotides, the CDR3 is TGCGCCAGCAGCCTGAGGAACGACGGAGCTAACTATGGCTACACCTTC.

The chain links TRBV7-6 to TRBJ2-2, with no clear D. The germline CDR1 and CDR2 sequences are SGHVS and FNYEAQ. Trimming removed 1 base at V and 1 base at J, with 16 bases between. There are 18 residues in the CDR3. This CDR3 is CASSLVSAGLQNTGELFF. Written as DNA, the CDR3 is TGTGCCAGCAGCTTAGTTTCAGCAGGTCTTCAGAACACCGGGGAGCTGTTTTTT.

As DNA, the CDR3 is TGTGCCAGCAGCTTCGATAGCGGGAGGGCCATCCACGAGCAGTACTTC. Its protein product is CASSFDSGRAIHEQYF. This chain links TRBV21-1 with TRBJ2-7; TRBD2 was called by the table and not checked on the DNA. TRBV21-1 is a pseudogene. The CDR3 length is 16 residues.

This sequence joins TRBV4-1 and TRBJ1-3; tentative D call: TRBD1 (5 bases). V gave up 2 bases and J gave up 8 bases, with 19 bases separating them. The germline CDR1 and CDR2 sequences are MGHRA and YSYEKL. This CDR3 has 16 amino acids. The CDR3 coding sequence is TGCGCCAGCAGCCAACCTACCTCAGGGAGGAGGCACACCATATATTTT. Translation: CASSQPTSGRRHTIYF.

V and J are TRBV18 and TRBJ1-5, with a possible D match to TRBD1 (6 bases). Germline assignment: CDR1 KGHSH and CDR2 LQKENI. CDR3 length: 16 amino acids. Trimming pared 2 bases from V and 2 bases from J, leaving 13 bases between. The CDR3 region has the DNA TGTGCCAGCTCACCAATAGGGCCAGGGGGCAATCAGCCCCAGCATTTT. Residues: CASSPIGPGGNQPQHF.

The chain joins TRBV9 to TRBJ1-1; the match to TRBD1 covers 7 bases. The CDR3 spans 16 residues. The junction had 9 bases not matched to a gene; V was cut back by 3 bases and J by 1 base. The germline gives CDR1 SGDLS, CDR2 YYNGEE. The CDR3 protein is CASSASPGQTNTEAFF. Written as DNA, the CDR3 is TGTGCCAGCAGCGCATCGCCGGGACAGACGAACACTGAAGCTTTCTTT.

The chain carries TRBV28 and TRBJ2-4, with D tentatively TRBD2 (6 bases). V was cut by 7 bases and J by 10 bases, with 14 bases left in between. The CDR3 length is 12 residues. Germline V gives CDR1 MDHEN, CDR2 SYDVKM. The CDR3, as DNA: TGTGCCAGCACCGCGCCTGGGGGGATTCAGTACTTC. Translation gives CASTAPGGIQYF.

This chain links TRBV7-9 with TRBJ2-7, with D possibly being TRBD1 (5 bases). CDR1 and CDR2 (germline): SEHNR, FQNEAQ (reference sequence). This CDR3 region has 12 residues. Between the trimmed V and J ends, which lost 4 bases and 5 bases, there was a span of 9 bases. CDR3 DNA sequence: TGTGCCAGCAGCTGGGGCGACCACGAGCAGTACTTC. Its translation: CASSWGDHEQYF.

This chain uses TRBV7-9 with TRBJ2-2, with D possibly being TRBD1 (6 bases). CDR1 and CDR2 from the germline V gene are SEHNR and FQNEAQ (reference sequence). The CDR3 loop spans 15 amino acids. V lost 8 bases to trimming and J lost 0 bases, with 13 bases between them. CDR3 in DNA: TGTGCCAGCCGGAGACAGGCTGCGAACACCGGGGAGCTGTTTTTT. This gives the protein CASRRQAANTGELFF.

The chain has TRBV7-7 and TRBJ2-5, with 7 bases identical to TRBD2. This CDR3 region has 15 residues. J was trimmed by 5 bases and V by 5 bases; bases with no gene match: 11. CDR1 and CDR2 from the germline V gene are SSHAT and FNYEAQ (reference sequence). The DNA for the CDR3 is TGTGCCAGCAGCCTGGGTCTCGGGGGAGGGGAGACCCAGTACTTC. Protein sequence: CASSLGLGGGETQYF.

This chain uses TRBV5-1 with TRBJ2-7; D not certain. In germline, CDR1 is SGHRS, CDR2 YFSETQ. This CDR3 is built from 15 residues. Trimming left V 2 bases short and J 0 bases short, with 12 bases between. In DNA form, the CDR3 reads TGCGCCAGCAGCTTCTATTCTGCACCCTCCTACGAGCAGTACTTC. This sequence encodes CASSFYSAPSYEQYF.

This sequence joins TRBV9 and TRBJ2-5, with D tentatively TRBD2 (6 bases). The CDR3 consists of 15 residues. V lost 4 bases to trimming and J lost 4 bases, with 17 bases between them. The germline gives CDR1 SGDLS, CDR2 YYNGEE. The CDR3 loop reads CASSPLSAGLETQYF. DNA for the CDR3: TGTGCCAGCAGCCCCCTCTCTGCGGGATTAGAGACCCAGTACTTC. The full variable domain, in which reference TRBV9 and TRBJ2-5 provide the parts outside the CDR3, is DSGVTQTPKHLITATGQRVTLRCSPRSGDLSVYWYQQSLDQGLQFLIQYYNGEERAKGNILERFSAQQFPDLHSELNLSSLELGDSALYFCASSPLSAGLETQYFGPGTRLLVL.

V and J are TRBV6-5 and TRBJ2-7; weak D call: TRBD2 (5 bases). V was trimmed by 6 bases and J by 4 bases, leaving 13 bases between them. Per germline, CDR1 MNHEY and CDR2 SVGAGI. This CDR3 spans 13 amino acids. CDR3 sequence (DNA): TGTGCCAGCAGCCCTCGCGGGCCGTACGAGCAGTACTTC. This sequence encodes CASSPRGPYEQYF.

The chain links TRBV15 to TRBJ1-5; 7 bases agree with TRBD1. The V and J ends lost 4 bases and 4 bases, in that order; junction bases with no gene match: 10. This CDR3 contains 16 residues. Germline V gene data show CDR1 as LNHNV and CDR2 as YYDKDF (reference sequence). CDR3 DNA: TGTGCCACCAGCACCGTCCCGGGACAGTATAATCAGCCCCAGCATTTT. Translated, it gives CATSTVPGQYNQPQHF.